The next 21 T cell receptor beta chains were all read from a single sample in a study of T cell responses to AZD1222 COVID-19 vaccine (dated by TCRdb to the early 2020s). Libraries were built with the immunoSEQ multiplex PCR assay. The source is immuneACCESS, and TCRdb retained only in-frame sequences with V and J called. Part of the clones is not carried over; for the studies checked, unresolved V genes explain less than half of this, and the remainder is unexplained. The sample contains 120,000 or so clones, 75% to 90% of them found a single time. Of the sample, over 8% falls within the top ten clones. The label giving this sample's time point can be read as: baseline before first vaccination. Sequences were derived from peripheral blood, sampled on day 0 of AZD1222 vaccination. The receptors here all came from an adult in good health.

The CDR3 loop is CATQGSYNEQFF. The CDR3 DNA follows: TGTGCCACCCAGGGTTCCTACAATGAGCAGTTCTTC. The V and J genes are TRBV24-1 and TRBJ2-1; D might be TRBD1 (5 bases). V lost 9 bases and J lost 1, with 6 bases in between. The CDR3 is 12 residues long. In germline, CDR1 is KGHDR, CDR2 SFDVKD.

The chain uses TRBV6-5 and TRBJ1-2; 9 bases are shared with TRBD1. Germline CDR1 is MNHEY and CDR2 is SVGAGI. The CDR3 covers 15 residues. With 0 bases clipped from V and 9 bases from J, the junction kept 8 bases outside the gene matches. In nucleotides, the CDR3 is TGTGCCAGCAGTTACTCTCCTAGGGACAGGGACCGCTACACCTTC. This translates into CASSYSPRDRDRYTF.

The chain uses TRBV5-6 and TRBJ1-1; D ambiguous. Trimming pared 1 base from V and 4 bases from J, leaving 2 bases between. The germline CDR1 and CDR2 sequences are SGHDT and YYEEEE. The CDR3 sequence is 11 residues long. The CDR3 sequence is CASSLTTEAFF. The CDR3 DNA reads TGTGCCAGCAGCTTGACCACTGAAGCTTTCTTT. Looking up the rest from reference TRBV5-6 and TRBJ1-1 gives the full variable domain: DAGVTQSPTHLIKTRGQQVTLRCSPKSGHDTVSWYQQALGQGPQFIFQYYEEEERQRGNFPDRFSGHQFPNYSSELNVNALLLGDSALYLCASSLTTEAFFGQGTRLTVV.

The V call is TRBV10-1, the J call TRBJ2-7, with D possibly TRBD2 on 5 matching bases. This CDR3 comprises 12 residues. Germline V gene lookup returns CDR1 WNHNN and CDR2 SYGVQD (reference sequence). V shed 9 bases and J shed 2 bases, with 11 bases lying between them. The CDR3 bases are TGCGCCAGATCAGAGGGAACCTACGAGCAGTACTTC. Translated, it gives CARSEGTYEQYF.

This clone was counted between two and nine times. V gene TRBV29-1 combines with J gene TRBJ1-5; 7 bases are shared with TRBD1. Trimming took 6 bases from V and 5 from J; bases not matched to a gene: 4. Germline V gene data show CDR1 as SQVTM and CDR2 as ANQGSEA. CDR3 length: 12 amino acids. CDR3 DNA: TGCAGCGTCGGACAGGTTGATCAGCCCCAGCATTTT. Translation gives CSVGQVDQPQHF.

The chain links TRBV18 to TRBJ1-1; tentative D call: TRBD1 (6 bases). Per the germline V gene, CDR1 is KGHSH and CDR2 is LQKENI. V gave up 2 bases and J gave up 7 bases, with 17 bases separating them. There are 15 residues in the CDR3. The CDR3 nucleotides are TGTGCCAGCTCACCATGGGCGGGGGGCACCGGTGAAGCTTTCTTT. Amino acids: CASSPWAGGTGEAFF.

This sequence joins TRBV24-1 and TRBJ1-2; D call uncertain. Trimming left V 4 bases short and J 4 bases short, with 12 bases between. The germline V gene encodes CDR1 KGHDR and CDR2 SFDVKD. The CDR3 consists of 14 residues. CDR3 amino acids: CATSEPNRGYGYTF. In DNA form, the CDR3 reads TGTGCCACCAGTGAACCGAACCGAGGCTATGGCTACACCTTC.

Only a few counts were recorded for this clone. The genes are TRBV10-3 and TRBJ2-5, with no clear D. Trimming took off 5 bases at V and 1 base at J, with 2 bases between the two ends. Germline CDR1 ENHRY, CDR2 SYGVKD. The CDR3 is 11 amino acids. The CDR3 spells CAISSQETQYF. The CDR3 DNA reads as TGTGCCATCAGTAGCCAAGAGACCCAGTACTTC.

The chain links TRBV2 to TRBJ2-5; 12 bases map to TRBD2. V dropped 4 bases and J dropped 5; count of bases not matched to a gene: 5. The CDR3 spans 15 residues. CDR1 SNHLY and CDR2 FYNNEI come from the germline V gene. CDR3 DNA: TGTGCCAGCAGTGGACTAGCGGGGGACGAGGAGACCCAGTACTTC. Amino acid sequence: CASSGLAGDEETQYF.

Worth noting for this clone: The same CDR3 can be traced to other DNA sequences in this sample. This rearrangement joins TRBV6-2 or TRBV6-3 to TRBJ2-7; no firm D call. Germline CDR1 reads MNHEY; CDR2 reads SVGEGT. The germline V and J ends were trimmed by 0 bases and 1 base, with 4 bases remaining between them. The CDR3 runs to 13 residues. In DNA form, the CDR3 reads TGTGCCAGCAGTTACTCCGGTTCCTACGAGCAGTACTTC. As protein: CASSYSGSYEQYF.

This clone was found once. The rearrangement joins TRBV19 to TRBJ1-1; no clear D gene. Germline CDR1 and CDR2: LNHDA and SQIVND (reference sequence). V gave up 2 bases and J gave up 3 bases, with 19 bases separating them. The CDR3 covers 17 residues. The CDR3 bases are TGTGCCAGTAGTATACTCGGGGTACTTCCTGGGGACACTGAAGCTTTCTTT. Protein sequence: CASSILGVLPGDTEAFF.

The chain recombines TRBV7-2 with TRBJ2-2; D gene uncertain. Germline V gene lookup returns CDR1 SGHTA and CDR2 FQGNSA. V was cut by 5 bases and J by 5 bases, with 9 bases left in between. This CDR3 has 13 amino acids. DNA for the CDR3: TGTGCCAGCAGCGTCACCAGAACCGGGGAGCTGTTTTTT. Amino acid sequence: CASSVTRTGELFF.

The chain is built from TRBV6-6 and TRBJ2-1; 8 positions match TRBD2. The germline V gene has CDR1 MNHNY and CDR2 SVGAGI (reference sequence). Trimming took 5 bases from V and 5 from J; bases not matched to a gene: 8. This CDR3 region has 15 residues. CDR3 in amino acids: CASSAPGLVHNEQFF. CDR3 DNA sequence: TGTGCCAGCAGTGCTCCGGGACTAGTTCACAATGAGCAGTTCTTC.

The V and J genes are TRBV5-1 and TRBJ1-3; a possible D gene is TRBD1 (6 bases). V lost 8 bases, J lost 0 bases, and 9 bases lay in between. The CDR3 is made up of 13 amino acids. The germline V gene encodes CDR1 SGHRS and CDR2 YFSETQ. This CDR3 reads CASWDNSGNTIYF. The CDR3 DNA is TGCGCCAGTTGGGACAACTCTGGAAACACCATATATTTT.

V and J are TRBV27 and TRBJ2-1; a possible D gene is TRBD2 (6 bases). The length of the CDR3 is 17 residues. The V end was cut by 2 bases, the J end by 3 bases, with 17 bases between. Germline values: CDR1 MNHEY, CDR2 SMNVEV (reference sequence). The CDR3 loop reads CASSLGPRGGYYNEQFF. CDR3 nucleotide sequence: TGTGCCAGCAGTTTAGGTCCGAGGGGAGGCTACTACAATGAGCAGTTCTTC.

The V and J genes are TRBV12-2 and TRBJ2-3. TRBV12-2 is described as a pseudogene. This CDR3 has 15 amino acids. In nucleotides, the CDR3 is TGTGCAAGTCGCTTAGCCGTGCGGCAGGCAGATACGCAGTATTTT. Protein: CASRLAVRQADTQYF.

The chain has TRBV5-6 and TRBJ1-1; D not resolved. V lost 6 bases, J lost 3 bases, and 15 bases lay in between. CDR1 is SGHDT and CDR2 is YYEEEE in the germline V gene. The CDR3 loop spans 14 amino acids. This CDR3 is CASTPQERYTEAFF. CDR3 DNA: TGTGCCAGCACCCCGCAGGAGCGGTACACTGAAGCTTTCTTT.

The rearrangement links TRBV19 to TRBJ2-7; TRBD1 is a possible D gene (6 bases). Trimming shortened V by 8 bases and J by 2 bases, and 16 bases separated the two germline ends. The CDR3 spans 14 residues. From germline, CDR1 is LNHDA and CDR2 SQIVND (reference sequence). This chain's CDR3 is CASGPPGHPYEQYF. DNA of the CDR3: TGTGCCAGTGGGCCGCCGGGACACCCCTACGAGCAGTACTTC.

The sample holds a few counts of this clone. This sequence joins TRBV19 and TRBJ2-3, with D perhaps being TRBD1 or TRBD2 (5 bases each). Looked up from germline, CDR1 is LNHDA and CDR2 is SQIVND (reference sequence). V dropped 4 bases and J dropped 0 bases, with 14 bases sitting between them. The CDR3 is made up of 16 amino acids. CDR3 coding DNA: TGTGCCAGTAGTAGCTCTTCGTGGGACAGCACAGATACGCAGTATTTT. This codes for CASSSSSWDSTDTQYF.

The rearrangement links TRBV24-1 to TRBJ1-5; weak D call: TRBD1 (5 bases). The V end lost 4 bases, the J end lost 7 bases, and 13 bases lay between the germline ends. The CDR3 sequence is 14 residues long. The V gene's germline CDR1 is KGHDR and CDR2 SFDVKD. The CDR3 reads CATSEPGLGQPQHF. CDR3 nucleotide sequence: TGTGCCACCAGTGAGCCAGGGTTGGGGCAGCCCCAGCATTTT.

The chain links TRBV6-2 or TRBV6-3 to TRBJ1-2, with TRBD1 as a possible D gene (5 bases). V lost 6 bases and J 4 bases, leaving 15 bases between the germline ends. There are 14 residues in the CDR3. The germline V gene encodes CDR1 MNHEY and CDR2 SVGEGT. The CDR3 loop is CASSTLTVSYGYTF. CDR3 nucleotides: TGTGCCAGCAGCACCCTGACAGTCTCCTATGGCTACACCTTC.